The present T cell receptor beta chain was sequenced within a study of identifying expanded T cells in peripheral blood. About this clone itself: Its target is not known.

Healthy donors had no documented immune events, such as infections, while sampled. The CDR3 spans 13 residues. Germline V lookup: CDR1 GTSNPN, CDR2 SVGIG (reference sequence). V lost 3 bases, J lost 6 bases, and 14 bases lay in between. Clones were sequenced by immunoSEQ multiplex PCR, and TCRdb holds only the in-frame ones, with some missing. The sample records 75,000 to 90,000 clones, about 90% being singletons. Whole-study results and caveats: Across healthy donors, higher total template counts meant significantly greater approximately two-week count variance. Differentially abundant clones: around 1.2 between replicates, 16.4 at approximately 13 days, under 25 at four.

This sequence was found in a person aged 18-69 years in good health. Source material: blood. The rearrangement joins TRBV30 to TRBJ1-2, with no clear D. The CDR3 protein is CAWRAGRMNGYTF. For the CDR3, the DNA is TGTGCCTGGAGGGCGGGCAGAATGAATGGCTACACCTTC.